A selection of T cell receptor beta chains follows, all from one sample in a study of cytomegalovirus exposure and HLA in healthy donors. Only in-frame clones appear in the TCRdb table, and some are missing; sequencing was by immunoSEQ multiplex PCR. The sample has 120,000 or so clones, roughly 80% seen once; the top ten hold 3.4%. The specimen sequenced was PBMCs. The receptors come from a man under 40 in good health and CMV-seronegative. Both conserved end residues are part of each CDR3. D genes are given only for firm matches. Only some rows state a clone size, as once, few, many or a class for expanded clones.

clone_size	d_call	cdr3_length	v_call	j_call	cdr3_aa	cdr3_nt
few	TRBD2	16	TRBV9	TRBJ2-3	CASSVASGGARDTQYF	TGTGCCAGCAGCGTAGCTAGCGGGGGGGCCAGAGATACGCAGTATTTT
-	TRBD2	18	TRBV10-2	TRBJ2-7	CASSTGLAGVPSSYEQYF	TGCGCCAGCAGTACAGGACTAGCGGGAGTACCTTCGTCCTACGAGCAGTACTTC
-	TRBD1	15	TRBV11-3	TRBJ2-7	CASSFGWQGDYEQYF	TGTGCCAGCAGCTTTGGGTGGCAGGGGGATTACGAGCAGTACTTC
-	-	11	TRBV28	TRBJ2-3	CASRELDTQYF	TGTGCCAGCAGAGAACTGGATACGCAGTATTTT
-	-	14	TRBV28	TRBJ1-6	CASRLTERNSPLHF	TGTGCCAGCAGGTTGACAGAAAGGAATTCACCCCTCCACTTT
-	TRBD2	16	TRBV30	TRBJ2-1	CAWSVPLAGGYNEQFF	TGTGCCTGGAGTGTCCCACTAGCGGGAGGGTACAATGAGCAGTTCTTC
-	-	13	TRBV5-4	TRBJ2-5	CASSSQGRETQYF	TGTGCCAGCAGTTCGCAGGGGCGCGAGACCCAGTACTTC
-	TRBD1	14	TRBV19	TRBJ1-1	CASSGGQRNTEAFF	TGTGCCAGTAGTGGGGGACAGCGGAACACTGAAGCTTTCTTT
-	TRBD1	15	TRBV5-1	TRBJ2-7	CASSLSTGGPLEQYF	TGCGCCAGCAGCTTATCGACAGGGGGTCCTCTCGAGCAGTACTTC
few	-	16	TRBV13	TRBJ2-1	CASNVGARISYNEQFF	TGTGCCAGCAACGTAGGGGCCAGAATCTCCTACAATGAGCAGTTCTTC
-	-	13	TRBV29-1	TRBJ1-1	CSVDPGRDTEAFF	TGCAGCGTTGATCCGGGAAGGGACACTGAAGCTTTCTTT
-	-	16	TRBV28	TRBJ2-6	CASSLQLDSGANVLTF	TGTGCCAGCAGTTTACAACTAGACTCTGGGGCCAACGTCCTGACTTTC
-	-	9	TRBV23-1	TRBJ1-2	CASQYGYTF	TGCGCCTCCCAGTATGGCTACACCTTC
once	-	12	TRBV7-9	TRBJ1-4	CASKEVGEKLFF	TGTGCCAGCAAGGAGGTGGGGGAAAAACTGTTTTTT
-	-	18	TRBV4-1	TRBJ2-2	CASSQQTANYANTGELFF	TGCGCCAGCAGCCAGCAGACGGCGAACTACGCGAACACCGGGGAGCTGTTTTTT
-	TRBD2	15	TRBV6-5	TRBJ2-1	CASSPSGLAYNEQFF	TGTGCCAGCAGCCCTAGCGGGCTCGCCTACAATGAGCAGTTCTTC
once	-	16	TRBV15	TRBJ1-5	CATSTGHVISNQPQHF	TGTGCCACCAGCACGGGACACGTAATTAGCAATCAGCCCCAGCATTTT
-	TRBD1	14	TRBV7-2	TRBJ1-2	CASSLGTGGSGYTF	TGTGCCAGCAGCTTGGGGACAGGGGGCTCTGGCTACACCTTC
-	-	15	TRBV28	TRBJ1-2	CASSSSHRAWYGYTF	TGTGCCAGCAGTTCCTCGCACAGGGCCTGGTATGGCTACACCTTC
-	TRBD2	18	TRBV6-1	TRBJ2-3	CASSEPPGLAGFTDTQYF	TGTGCCAGCAGTGAACCACCGGGACTAGCGGGGTTCACAGATACGCAGTATTTT
-	-	14	TRBV29-1	TRBJ1-1	CSAHGQFMNTEAFF	TGCAGCGCCCATGGACAATTTATGAACACTGAAGCTTTCTTT
-	-	16	TRBV28	TRBJ1-1	CASSFWQGLMNTEAFF	TGTGCCAGCAGTTTCTGGCAGGGACTGATGAACACTGAAGCTTTCTTT
-	-	15	TRBV5-4	TRBJ2-7	CASSLVGGGAGEQYF	TGTGCCAGCAGCTTGGTGGGAGGCGGGGCGGGAGAGCAGTACTTC
-	TRBD1	20	TRBV19	TRBJ2-3	CASNPWERVTRDRAGDTQYF	TGTGCCAGTAACCCCTGGGAAAGAGTTACCCGAGACAGGGCCGGAGATACGCAGTATTTT
-	TRBD2	16	TRBV28	TRBJ2-7	CASRNYRTSGSYEQYF	TGTGCCAGCAGGAATTATCGGACTAGCGGTTCCTACGAGCAGTACTTC
-	TRBD2	16	TRBV7-2	TRBJ2-3	CASSALLAGATDTQYF	TGTGCCAGCAGCGCCCTACTAGCGGGGGCCACAGATACGCAGTATTTT
-	-	17	TRBV9	TRBJ2-5	CASSSHMDTVPQETQYF	TGTGCCAGCAGCTCGCATATGGACACCGTCCCCCAAGAGACCCAGTACTTC